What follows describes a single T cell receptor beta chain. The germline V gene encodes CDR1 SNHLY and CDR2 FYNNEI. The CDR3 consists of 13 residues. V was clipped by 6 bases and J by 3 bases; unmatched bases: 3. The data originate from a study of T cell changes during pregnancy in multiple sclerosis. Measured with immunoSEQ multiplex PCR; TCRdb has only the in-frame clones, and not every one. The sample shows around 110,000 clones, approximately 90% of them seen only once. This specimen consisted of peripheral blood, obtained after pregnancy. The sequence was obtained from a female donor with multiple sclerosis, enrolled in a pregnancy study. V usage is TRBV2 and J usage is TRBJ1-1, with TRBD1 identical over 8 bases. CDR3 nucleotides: TGTGCCAGCAGGGCGGACAGGGACACTGAAGCTTTCTTT. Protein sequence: CASRADRDTEAFF.